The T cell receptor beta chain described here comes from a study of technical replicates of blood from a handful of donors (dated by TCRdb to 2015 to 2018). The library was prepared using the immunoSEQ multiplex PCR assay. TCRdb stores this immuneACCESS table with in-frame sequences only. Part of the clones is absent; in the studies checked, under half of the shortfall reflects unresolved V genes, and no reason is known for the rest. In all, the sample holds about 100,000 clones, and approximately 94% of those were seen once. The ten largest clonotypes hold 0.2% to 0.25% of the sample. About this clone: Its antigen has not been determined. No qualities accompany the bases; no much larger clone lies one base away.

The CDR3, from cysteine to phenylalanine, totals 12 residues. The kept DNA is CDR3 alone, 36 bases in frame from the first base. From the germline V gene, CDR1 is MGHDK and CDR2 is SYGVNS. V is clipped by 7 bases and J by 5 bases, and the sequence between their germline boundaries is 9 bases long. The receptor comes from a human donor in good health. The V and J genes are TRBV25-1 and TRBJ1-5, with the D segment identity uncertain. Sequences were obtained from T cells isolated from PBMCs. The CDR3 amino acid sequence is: CASNSYDQPQHF. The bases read TGTGCCAGCAACAGCTATGATCAGCCCCAGCATTTT.